This section outlines one T cell receptor (beta chain) sequence together with its context. The antigen remains unidentified. The data stem from a study of cytomegalovirus exposure and HLA in healthy donors. About the study: HLA-typed donors were the source of around 87 million unique TCRs, which an early data release held. Study outcomes and limitations: The authors excluded some V segments, including TRBV6-2 and TRBV6-3, as indistinguishable.

V dropped 5 bases and J dropped 5; count of bases not matched to a gene: 14. The CDR3 covers 17 residues. Germline V gene data show CDR1 as MNHEY and CDR2 as SMNVEV (reference sequence). The study ran its PCR with 60 Vbeta and 13 Jbeta primers. Using immunoSEQ multiplex PCR, the repertoire was profiled, and TCRdb retains in-frame clones only, with some absent. Altogether approximately 210,000 clones are present, around 79% being singletons, with the ten largest covering roughly 1.4%. The chain couples TRBV27 to TRBJ1-2; 10 bases fit TRBD1. The sequence was obtained from a girl aged 5-17 years in good health and CMV-seropositive. The sequencing sample was made of PBMCs. Written as DNA, the CDR3 is TGTGCCAGCAGTCCCGATTATCAGGACAGGGGGAGGTATGGCTACACCTTC. It codes for CASSPDYQDRGRYGYTF.